This T cell receptor beta chain was identified in a study of CD8 T cells in ankylosing spondylitis. This clonotype has a count of ten or more. Researchers built TCR beta libraries using quantitative 5'-RACE with molecular barcodes. From the 5' RACE reads, TCRdb called clonotypes with MiXCR, one entry per CDR3 protein. The sample contains 210,000 or so distinct CDR3 sequences, 7.5% to 9.5% of which appear only once. Sequencing used blood, either unsorted or a sorted T cell fraction (not recorded which). This clonotype was sampled from a female donor with ankylosing spondylitis or in good health (not recorded which).

The CDR3 nucleotides read TGCGCCAGCAGCCTAATCACCCGGAGGGATACGCAGTATTTT. Its protein product is CASSLITRRDTQYF. This sequence joins TRBV5-1 and TRBJ2-3; D might be TRBD2 (5 bases). This CDR3 has 14 amino acids. The germline V gene has CDR1 SGHRS and CDR2 YFSETQ. Trimming took 4 bases from V and 6 from J, leaving 15 bases between them. Full variable domain (outside the CDR3, taken from reference TRBV5-1 and TRBJ2-3): KAGVTQTPRYLIKTRGQQVTLSCSPISGHRSVSWYQQTPGQGLQFLFEYFSETQRNKGNFPGRFSGRQFSNSRSEMNVSTLELGDSALYLCASSLITRRDTQYFGPGTRLTVL.